A single T cell receptor beta chain is shown here with its context. Antigen: not known. The data derive from a study of shared clonotypes between healthy human individuals. Replicate PCRs for sorted subsets used around 200 ng DNA; this equaled 25,000 to 35,000 T cell genomes. Sequencing used immunoSEQ multiplex PCR; TCRdb keeps in-frame clones, though not all of them. The data contain roughly 2,000,000 clones, roughly 93% of them seen just once; the ten biggest clones take up about 1.7%. Study observations and caveats: In contrast to clonotypes shared by all four donors, non-shared clonotypes had lower generation probabilities. In general, naive subsets displayed greater estimated richness than memory subsets did.

Naive CD8 cells were CD45RO-negative, positively selected for CCR7, excluding terminally differentiated effector memory CD45RA+ cells. All participating donors were Caucasian adults from Nashville, Tennessee. This CDR3 is 16 amino acids long. V was shortened by 5 bases and J by 0 bases, with 17 bases between the two germline ends. The germline V gene has CDR1 GTSNPN and CDR2 SVGIG (reference sequence). Sequenced input: naive CD8+ T cells from PBMCs. The gene calls are TRBV30 and TRBJ1-3; a weak D match, TRBD1 (6 bases). The receptor comes from a man between 18 and 35 years old in good health. Some clones in this sample may be carry-over from other donors' samples. Here the CDR3 reads CAWGLSGVISGNTIYF. The CDR3 DNA reads as TGTGCCTGGGGTCTATCAGGGGTCATCTCTGGAAACACCATATATTTT.